A single sample gave rise to the 3 T cell receptor beta chains below, sequenced in a study of beta chain features in type 1 diabetes. Study outcomes and limitations: In all four CD4+ subsets, TCRB CDR3 length was significantly, moderately reduced in type 1 diabetes.

All of the isolated RNA was reverse transcribed, so expressed TCRB transcripts were sequenced. Sequencing used immunoSEQ multiplex PCR; TCRdb keeps in-frame clones, though not all of them. The table has over 300,000 clones, about a tenth seen once. No antigens are known for them. The sample consisted of central memory CD4+ T cells from blood. The source is a young man with type 1 diabetes.

This sequence joins TRBV7-9 and TRBJ2-5; 10 nucleotides match TRBD1. This CDR3 contains 18 residues. Losses at the gene ends were 6 bases for V and 3 bases for J; bases not matched to a gene: 16. The germline gives CDR1 SEHNR, CDR2 FQNEAQ (reference sequence). CDR3 coding DNA: TGTGCCAGCAGAGACGTTCCGGGACAGGGGCGAGGCGAAGAGACCCAGTACTTC. Translating gives CASRDVPGQGRGEETQYF. Full variable domain (missing parts from reference TRBV7-9 and TRBJ2-5): DTGVSQNPRHKITKRGQNVTFRCDPISEHNRLYWYRQTLGQGPEFLTYFQNEAQLEKSRLLSDRFSAERPKGSFSTLEIQRTEQGDSAMYLCASRDVPGQGRGEETQYFGPGTRLLVL.

This clone was recorded a few times. The chain carries TRBV2 and TRBJ1-5; the D gene is possibly TRBD1 (5 bases). From germline, CDR1 is SNHLY and CDR2 FYNNEI. Trimming took 5 bases from V and 4 from J, leaving 9 bases between them. CDR3 length: 13 residues. The CDR3 DNA follows: TGTGCCAGCAGTACGGGACGGAATCAGCCCCAGCATTTT. This codes for CASSTGRNQPQHF.

This clone was picked up a small number of times. The chain combines TRBV2 with TRBJ2-3, with 8 bases fitting TRBD1. The germline V gene encodes CDR1 SNHLY and CDR2 FYNNEI. The CDR3 covers 14 residues. V lost 4 bases and J lost 1; bases outside the gene matches: 1. The CDR3, as DNA: TGTGCCAGCAGTGTACAGGGGGGCACAGATACGCAGTATTTT. This encodes CASSVQGGTDTQYF.